This T cell receptor beta chain originates from a study of T cells in Graves' hyperthyroidism and ophthalmopathy. V was pared by 4 bases and J by 4 bases, with 5 bases of the junction left unmatched. This CDR3 spans 14 amino acids. This clonotype was seen many times. Researchers took RNA transcripts and amplified the TCR beta CDR3 regions from them. The HTBI set primed first-round TCR CDR3 RT-PCR. Each CDR3 protein gets one entry after TCRdb re-called the multiplex PCR reads with MiXCR. Here the sample spans 300,000 to 400,000 distinct CDR3 sequences, roughly 15% being singletons. This sequence was found in a woman in her twenties or thirties with Graves' ophthalmopathy. The specimen was blood. The V gene is TRBV12-3 or TRBV12-4, the J gene TRBJ2-3, with 7 bases fitting TRBD2. The CDR3 loop is CASSSIAGSDTQYF. As DNA, the CDR3 is TGTGCCAGCAGTTCCATAGCGGGTTCAGATACGCAGTATTTT.